The clone carrying this TCR beta chain was seen only a few times. No antigen is known for it. The sample comes from a study of B cell selection in AIRE deficiency. Regulatory T cells were sorted as CD4+CD25hiCD127low/negative cells. The study's findings and limits: With only TCRbeta sequenced, less than 45% of shared healthy Treg sequences overlapped Tconv. About a third of healthy-donor shared Treg TCRbeta sequences appeared in patient Tconv cells. CDR3s were shorter in shared Treg sequences, reflecting few non-templated nucleotide insertions. In TCRBV usage, CDR3 length and diversity, patient Tconv and Treg cells matched healthy donors.

The CDR3 totals 11 residues. V lost 8 bases, J lost 2 bases, and 4 bases lay in between. CDR1 is LNHDA and CDR2 is SQIVND in the germline V gene (reference sequence). Generated by immunoSEQ multiplex PCR, the TCRdb table keeps only in-frame clones and is missing some. The table includes 11,000 to 15,000 clones, approximately 94% detected once. The chain is built from TRBV19 and TRBJ2-1; unclear D gene. The sample taken for sequencing was Tregs sorted from PBMCs. This TCR derives from a human donor with AIRE deficiency. CDR3 DNA sequence: TGTGCCAGTGGCACCTACAATGAGCAGTTCTTC. Its translation is CASGTYNEQFF. Complete variable domain (other parts from reference TRBV19 and TRBJ2-1): DGGITQSPKYLFRKEGQNVTLSCEQNLNHDAMYWYRQDPGQGLRLIYYSQIVNDFQKGDIAEGYSVSREKKESFPLTVTSAQKNPTAFYLCASGTYNEQFFGPGTRLTVL.